Shown below are 8 T cell receptor beta chains from a single sample sequenced in a study of T cell repertoires in aging, cancer and after chemotherapy. TCR beta rearrangements were amplified from peripheral blood genomic DNA. Rearranged V-D-J TRB sequences were amplified with a mixed TRB-A/B primer pool. From the multiplex PCR reads, TCRdb called clonotypes with MiXCR, one entry per CDR3 protein. The sample gives under 10,000 distinct CDR3 sequences, roughly 53% of which show up once; 20% to 25% is in the top ten. The sample consisted of blood. The receptors come from a human donor in good health.

This chain's CDR3 is CAISASRDSASYEQYF. CDR3 coding DNA: TGTGCCATCAGTGCATCACGGGACAGCGCCTCCTACGAGCAGTACTTC. V and J are TRBV10-3 and TRBJ2-7; 7 nucleotides line up with TRBD1. CDR1 ENHRY and CDR2 SYGVKD come from the germline V gene. V was clipped by 4 bases and J by 0 bases; unmatched bases: 9. The length of the CDR3 is 16 residues.

This clonotype was detected only once. The chain carries TRBV5-6 and TRBJ2-1; D might be TRBD2 (6 bases). This CDR3 spans 15 amino acids. V lost 4 bases and J 4 bases, leaving 15 bases between the germline ends. CDR1 and CDR2 (germline): SGHDT, YYEEEE. As DNA, the CDR3 is TGTGCCAGCAGCACCTCGATGGGGGGATACAATGAGCAGTTCTTC. It specifies CASSTSMGGYNEQFF.

The rearrangement links TRBV12-3 or TRBV12-4 to TRBJ2-2, with 9 bases fitting TRBD2. The ends lost 1 base at V and 6 bases at J; junction bases unmatched: 9. The length of the CDR3 is 17 residues. CDR3 protein: CASSLEISGRRAGELFF. CDR3 bases: TGTGCCAGCAGTTTAGAGATCAGCGGGAGGAGGGCCGGGGAGCTGTTTTTT.

V and J are TRBV27 and TRBJ2-3, with 7 nucleotides matching TRBD2. Germline V gene lookup returns CDR1 MNHEY and CDR2 SMNVEV (reference sequence). The CDR3 spans 18 residues. V gave up 6 bases and J gave up 5 bases; unmatched junction bases: 20. The CDR3 region is CASSLVGGGAGPRDTQYF. In DNA form, the CDR3 reads TGTGCCAGCAGCTTGGTTGGGGGGGGAGCGGGGCCTCGAGATACGCAGTATTTT.

The V call is TRBV10-3, the J call TRBJ2-1; D unresolved. The CDR3 runs to 13 residues. CDR1 and CDR2 from the germline V gene are ENHRY and SYGVKD. Trimming took 0 bases from V and 6 from J, leaving 6 bases between them. The CDR3 DNA follows: TGTGCCATCAGTGAGTCGGTTGCCAATGAGCAGTTCTTC. Its protein product is CAISESVANEQFF.

V usage is TRBV12-3 or TRBV12-4 and J usage is TRBJ2-5, with D perhaps TRBD1 or TRBD2 (6 bases each). This CDR3 has 15 amino acids. V shed 5 bases and J shed 5 bases, with 18 bases lying between them. CDR3 in DNA: TGTGCCAGCAGTACCGCGGATGAAGGGGGGGAGACCCAGTACTTC. It codes for CASSTADEGGETQYF.

This clonotype was found a few times. The V call is TRBV6-5, the J call TRBJ2-3, with D unclear. Looked up from germline, CDR1 is MNHEY and CDR2 is SVGAGI. This CDR3 has 16 amino acids. V gave up 5 bases and J gave up 4 bases, with 19 bases separating them. The chain's CDR3 is CASSPSPSSRPDTQYF. In DNA form, the CDR3 reads TGTGCCAGCAGTCCATCTCCCTCGAGCAGACCAGATACGCAGTATTTT.

This clonotype was observed a handful of times. The J gene is TRBJ2-7, the V gene TRBV5-6; D may be TRBD1 or TRBD2 (5 bases each). V shed 3 bases and J shed 2 bases, with 18 bases lying between them. Germline-derived CDR1 and CDR2 are SGHDT and YYEEEE. This CDR3 comprises 16 residues. CDR3 in amino acids: CASSSPWDEETYEQYF. The CDR3 DNA follows: TGTGCCAGCAGCTCGCCGTGGGACGAGGAGACCTACGAGCAGTACTTC.